The 18 T cell receptor beta chains reported below all come from one sample, sequenced in a study of molecular identifiers for immune sequencing clone quantification. TCRdb redid the calling of the PCR reads with MiXCR, one entry per CDR3 protein. This repertoire shows about 630,000 distinct CDR3 sequences, about 25% found once; its top ten account for approximately 0.75%. Specimen: naive CD8+ T cells from blood, with Jurkat cell RNA spiked in. Stated subset: FACS-sorted CD8+CD4-CCR7+CD45RA+ naive T cells. The source of these receptors is a human donor in good health. Some libraries in this study had Jurkat cell RNA spiked in.

This clonotype was found a few times. V gene TRBV12-3 or TRBV12-4 combines with J gene TRBJ2-1, with D tentatively TRBD1 or TRBD2 (5 bases each). The CDR3 loop spans 16 amino acids. The V gene lost 6 bases and the J gene lost 0 bases, with 15 bases spanning the gap. CDR3 residues: CASSGPTGASYNEQFF. Here the CDR3 DNA reads TGTGCCAGCAGCGGACCCACCGGGGCCTCCTACAATGAGCAGTTCTTC.

This clonotype was picked up many times. The chain has TRBV29-1 and TRBJ2-1; 7 nucleotides match TRBD1. From germline, CDR1 is SQVTM and CDR2 ANQGSEA. This CDR3 comprises 18 residues. Trimming removed 0 bases from V and 2 bases from J; junction bases left unmatched: 13. The CDR3 loop is CSVEEFPIDRETYNEQFF. CDR3 in DNA: TGCAGCGTTGAAGAGTTTCCCATCGACAGGGAAACCTACAATGAGCAGTTCTTC.

This clonotype was counted ten times or more. The chain combines TRBV24-1 with TRBJ2-4; no definite D call. This CDR3 has 15 residues. Germline CDR1 is KGHDR and CDR2 is SFDVKD. With 4 bases removed from V and 2 bases from J, the gap between germline ends came to 11 bases. CDR3 sequence reads: CATSDPTDPKNIQYF. The CDR3 region has the DNA TGTGCCACCAGTGACCCTACAGATCCCAAAAACATTCAGTACTTC.

The chain links TRBV29-1 to TRBJ2-7; D gene ambiguous. Looked up from germline, CDR1 is SQVTM and CDR2 is ANQGSEA. The V end was cut by 5 bases, the J end by 3 bases, with 8 bases between. CDR3 size: 11 residues. DNA for the CDR3: TGCAGCGTTTACAAGGACTACGAGCAGTACTTC. It is translated as CSVYKDYEQYF.

This clonotype was counted only a few times. The rearrangement uses TRBV6-2 or TRBV6-3 and TRBJ1-6, with D unclear. The germline CDR1 and CDR2 sequences are MNHEY and SVGEGT. There are 14 residues in the CDR3. Trimming removed 0 bases at V and 5 bases at J, with 5 bases between. The CDR3: CASSYSNHNSPLHF. As DNA, the CDR3 is TGTGCCAGCAGTTACTCGAATCATAATTCACCCCTCCACTTT.

This chain joins TRBV19 and TRBJ2-1; D is uncertain. Germline CDR1 is LNHDA and CDR2 is SQIVND (reference sequence). The length of the CDR3 is 14 residues. Trimming cost V 0 bases and J 7 bases, with 10 bases left between them. The CDR3 sequence: CASSIDLVANEQFF. For the CDR3, the DNA is TGTGCCAGTAGTATAGATCTTGTTGCGAATGAGCAGTTCTTC.

Comments on this clonotype: A much larger clone sits a single nucleotide away, making a read error possible. The chain has TRBV30 and TRBJ2-1; TRBD1 or TRBD2 may be the D gene (5 bases each). V was shortened by 0 bases and J by 7 bases, with 19 bases between the two germline ends. Germline V gene sequence: CDR1 GTSNPN, CDR2 SVGIG (reference sequence). This CDR3 has 16 residues. The CDR3 sequence is CAWSVDIARGANEQFF. The CDR3 DNA follows: TGTGCCTGGAGTGTAGATATTGCGAGGGGTGCAAATGAGCAGTTCTTC.

Many counts were recorded for this clonotype. This chain joins TRBV30 and TRBJ2-7; D not certain. With 2 bases removed from V and 7 bases from J, the gap between germline ends came to 9 bases. The CDR3 has 11 residues. CDR1 is GTSNPN, CDR2 SVGIG, per germline (reference sequence). CDR3 loop: CAWSSTGEQYF. The CDR3 DNA sequence: TGTGCCTGGAGTAGTACGGGTGAGCAGTACTTC.

The genes are TRBV11-3 and TRBJ1-4, with D perhaps TRBD1 (6 bases). V lost 5 bases and J lost 6, with 19 bases in between. There are 16 residues in the CDR3. Germline-derived CDR1 and CDR2 are SGHNT and YENEEA. CDR3 in DNA: TGTGCCAGCAGCCCAAAACCGTGGTCAGGGGATGAAAAACTGTTTTTT. As protein: CASSPKPWSGDEKLFF.

The table lists this clonotype with many counts. This sequence joins TRBV29-1 and TRBJ2-7; D gene uncertain. Germline values: CDR1 SQVTM, CDR2 ANQGSEA. This CDR3 spans 13 amino acids. V was pared by 0 bases and J by 3 bases, with 9 bases between. CDR3 loop: CSVEDGIGYEQYF. DNA for the CDR3: TGCAGCGTTGAAGACGGAATCGGCTACGAGCAGTACTTC.

Note on this clonotype: The junction differs from germline at one of its ends, possibly a read error. The genes are TRBV7-6 and TRBJ2-7; 13 bases are shared with TRBD2. CDR3 length: 17 residues. CDR1 and CDR2 (germline): SGHVS, FNYEAQ. CDR3 in amino acids: CASSSGTSGVSSYEQCF. CDR3 DNA: TGTGCCAGCAGCTCAGGGACTAGCGGGGTGAGCTCCTACGAGCAGTGCTTC.

The rearrangement links TRBV18 to TRBJ2-7, with TRBD1 identical over 8 bases. The CDR3 loop spans 14 amino acids. The germline V gene has CDR1 KGHSH and CDR2 LQKENI. The V and J ends lost 5 bases and 1 base, in that order; junction bases with no gene match: 4. CDR3 in amino acids: CASSVDRGSYEQYF. The CDR3 nucleotides are TGTGCCAGCTCAGTCGACAGGGGTTCCTACGAGCAGTACTTC.

This clonotype was counted ten times or more. The chain has TRBV5-1 and TRBJ2-7; the D is unclear. The CDR3 has 13 residues. The V gene's germline CDR1 is SGHRS and CDR2 YFSETQ. The ends were cut back, 4 bases at V and 0 bases at J, with 8 bases in the middle. The CDR3 DNA reads as TGCGCCAGCAGCCAACCGGGCTCCTACGAGCAGTACTTC. This sequence encodes CASSQPGSYEQYF.

A word on this clonotype: One junction end disagrees with the germline gene, perhaps due to a read error. The chain employs TRBV27 and TRBJ1-1; tentatively, D is TRBD1 (5 bases). There are 15 residues in the CDR3. In germline, CDR1 is MNHEY, CDR2 SMNVEV (reference sequence). CDR3 bases: TGTGCCAGCAGTCCGCTTGGCCGCAGGGCCACTGAAGCGTTCTTT. This encodes CASSPLGRRATEAFF.

This clonotype was recorded many times. V gene TRBV13 combines with J gene TRBJ1-5; D ambiguous. V gave up 3 bases and J gave up 7 bases, with 7 bases separating them. The CDR3 runs to 12 residues. Germline values: CDR1 PRHDT, CDR2 FYEKMQ (reference sequence). The CDR3 here is CASSLLGQPQHF. Written as DNA, the CDR3 is TGTGCCAGCAGCTTGCTTGGGCAGCCCCAGCATTTT.

This clonotype appeared once. The V gene is TRBV20-1, the J gene TRBJ2-1; 12 positions match TRBD2. V lost 3 bases to trimming and J lost 6 bases; unmatched junction nucleotides: 12. CDR3 size: 17 residues. CDR1 is DFQATT, CDR2 SNEGSKA, per germline (reference sequence). The CDR3 DNA follows: TGCAGTGCTAGCCTGAGACTAGCGGGGGCCCCTTCCAATGAGCAGTTCTTC. It encodes CSASLRLAGAPSNEQFF.

This chain uses TRBV5-6 with TRBJ1-1; D might be TRBD1 (5 bases). The germline V and J ends were trimmed by 2 bases and 7 bases, with 12 bases remaining between them. Per the germline V gene, CDR1 is SGHDT and CDR2 is YYEEEE. This CDR3 has 13 residues. The CDR3 loop is CASSLVGAVEAFF. CDR3 bases: TGTGCCAGCAGCTTAGTTGGGGCGGTTGAAGCTTTCTTT.

This clonotype appeared many times. The CDR3 is CASSPQQTDTQYF. CDR3 nucleotides: TGTGCCAGCAGCCCCCAACAGACCGATACGCAGTATTTT. The chain links TRBV7-9 to TRBJ2-3; D is unresolved. Looked up from germline, CDR1 is SEHNR and CDR2 is FQNEAQ (reference sequence). The CDR3 consists of 13 residues. Trimming pared 5 bases from V and 6 bases from J, leaving 12 bases between.